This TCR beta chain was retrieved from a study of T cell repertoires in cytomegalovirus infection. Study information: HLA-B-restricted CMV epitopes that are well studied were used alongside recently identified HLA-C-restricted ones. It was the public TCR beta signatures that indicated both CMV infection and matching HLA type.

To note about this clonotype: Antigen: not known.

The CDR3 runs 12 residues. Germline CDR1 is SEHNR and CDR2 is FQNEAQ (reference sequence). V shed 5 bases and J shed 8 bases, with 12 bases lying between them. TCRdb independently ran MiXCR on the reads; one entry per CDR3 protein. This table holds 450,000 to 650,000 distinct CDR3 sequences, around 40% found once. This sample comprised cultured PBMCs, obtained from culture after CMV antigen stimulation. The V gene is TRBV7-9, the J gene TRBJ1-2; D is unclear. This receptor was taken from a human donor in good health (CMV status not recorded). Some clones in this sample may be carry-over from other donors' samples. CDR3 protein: CASSLVQEGYTF. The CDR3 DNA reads TGTGCCAGCAGCCTTGTCCAGGAGGGCTACACCTTC.